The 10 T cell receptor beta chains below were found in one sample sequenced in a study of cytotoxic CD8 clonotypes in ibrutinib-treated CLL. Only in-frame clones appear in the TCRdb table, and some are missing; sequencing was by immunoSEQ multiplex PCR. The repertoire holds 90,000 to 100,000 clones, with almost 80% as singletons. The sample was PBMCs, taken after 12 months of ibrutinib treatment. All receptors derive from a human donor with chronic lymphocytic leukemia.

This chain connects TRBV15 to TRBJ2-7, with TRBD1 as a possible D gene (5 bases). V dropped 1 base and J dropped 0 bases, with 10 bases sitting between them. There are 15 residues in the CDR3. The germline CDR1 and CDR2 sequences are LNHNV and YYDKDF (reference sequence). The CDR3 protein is CATSRATGTSYEQYF. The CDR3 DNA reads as TGTGCCACCAGCAGAGCTACAGGAACCTCCTACGAGCAGTACTTC.

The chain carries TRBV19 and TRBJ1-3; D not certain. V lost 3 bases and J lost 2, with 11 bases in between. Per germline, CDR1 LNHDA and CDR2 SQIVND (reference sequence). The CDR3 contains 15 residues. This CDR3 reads CASSIGGIAGNTIYF. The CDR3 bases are TGTGCCAGTAGTATCGGAGGGATTGCTGGAAACACCATATATTTT.

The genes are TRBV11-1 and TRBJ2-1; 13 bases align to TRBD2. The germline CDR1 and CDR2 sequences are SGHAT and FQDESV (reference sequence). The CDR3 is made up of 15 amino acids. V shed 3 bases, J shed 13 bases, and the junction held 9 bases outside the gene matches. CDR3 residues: CASSLRTSGGAGQFF. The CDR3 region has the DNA TGTGCCAGCAGCTTGCGGACTAGCGGGGGTGCTGGACAGTTCTTC.

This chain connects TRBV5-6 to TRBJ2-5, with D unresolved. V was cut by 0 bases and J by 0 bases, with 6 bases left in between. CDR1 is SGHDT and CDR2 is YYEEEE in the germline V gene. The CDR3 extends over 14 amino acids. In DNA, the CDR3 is TGTGCCAGCAGCTTGGGATCGTACCAAGAGACCCAGTACTTC. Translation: CASSLGSYQETQYF.

Here the CDR3 DNA reads TGTGCCAGCAGTGAACTCCTAAGCACAGATACGCAGTATTTT. Translating gives CASSELLSTDTQYF. The V and J genes are TRBV6-1 and TRBJ2-3; no reliable D call. This CDR3 is 14 amino acids long. Trimming took off 2 bases at V and 0 bases at J, with 6 bases between the two ends. Per germline, CDR1 MNHNS and CDR2 SASEGT.

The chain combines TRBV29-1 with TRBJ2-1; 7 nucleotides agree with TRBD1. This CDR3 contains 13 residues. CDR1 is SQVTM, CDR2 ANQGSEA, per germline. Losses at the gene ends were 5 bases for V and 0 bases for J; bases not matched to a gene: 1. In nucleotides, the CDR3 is TGCAGCGTTAACAGGGGCTCCTACAATGAGCAGTTCTTC. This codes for CSVNRGSYNEQFF.

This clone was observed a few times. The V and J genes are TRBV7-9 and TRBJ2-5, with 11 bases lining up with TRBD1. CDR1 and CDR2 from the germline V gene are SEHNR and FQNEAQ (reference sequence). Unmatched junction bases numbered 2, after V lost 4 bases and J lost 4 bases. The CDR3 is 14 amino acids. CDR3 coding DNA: TGTGCCAGCAGCTCGGGGACAGGGGGAGAGACCCAGTACTTC. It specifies CASSSGTGGETQYF.

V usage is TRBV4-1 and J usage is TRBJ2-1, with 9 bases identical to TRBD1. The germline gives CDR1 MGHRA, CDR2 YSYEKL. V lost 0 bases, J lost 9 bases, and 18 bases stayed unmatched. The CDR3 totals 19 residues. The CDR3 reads CASSQDDPRGQGGFSEQFF. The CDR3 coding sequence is TGCGCCAGCAGCCAAGATGACCCTCGGGGACAGGGTGGTTTCAGTGAGCAGTTCTTC.

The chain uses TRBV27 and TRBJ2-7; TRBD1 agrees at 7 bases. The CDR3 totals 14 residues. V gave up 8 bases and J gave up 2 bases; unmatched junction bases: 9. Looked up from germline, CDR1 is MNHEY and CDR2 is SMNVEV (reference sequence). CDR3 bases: TGTGCCAGCCGAAGACAGGGACCTACCTACGAGCAGTACTTC. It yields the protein CASRRQGPTYEQYF.

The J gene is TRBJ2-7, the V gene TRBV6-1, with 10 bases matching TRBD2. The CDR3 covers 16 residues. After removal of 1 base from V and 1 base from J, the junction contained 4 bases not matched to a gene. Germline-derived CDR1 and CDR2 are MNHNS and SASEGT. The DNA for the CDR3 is TGTGCCAGCAGTGAAGGCACTAGCGGGGTTTCCTACGAGCAGTACTTC. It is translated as CASSEGTSGVSYEQYF.